This T cell receptor (beta chain) was profiled in a study of monozygotic twins with inflammatory bowel disease. Points from the study as a whole: In the analysis, different T cell subtypes could not be told apart. IBD patients had lower TCRbeta diversity (inverse Simpson) than healthy co-twins.

Each sample had eight separate cDNA synthesis reactions. UMIs that had a 6-nucleotide sample barcode were put in using template switching. TCRdb re-called the 5' RACE reads and shows each CDR3 protein once, DNA omitted. The sample has a few hundred thousand distinct CDR3 sequences, and its top ten clones hold around 2.6%. Points on this clonotype: Its antigen is not known.

This CDR3 contains 15 residues. Germline lookup yields CDR1 SEHNR and CDR2 FQNEAQ (reference sequence). The origin of this receptor is a human donor with ulcerative colitis or Crohn's disease, or a healthy co-twin of an affected twin (not recorded which). This chain uses TRBV7-9 with TRBJ1-1; absent DNA, TCRdb's TRBD1 call cannot be checked. The sample consisted of blood. The CDR3 protein is CASSSRDRVYTEAFF.